A single sample is the source of the 32 T cell receptor beta chains below, sequenced in a study of early T cells in non-severe SARS-CoV-2 infection. TCRdb fed the 5' RACE reads into MiXCR, producing one record per CDR3 protein. Altogether tens of thousands of distinct CDR3 sequences are present, approximately 12% being singletons, with the ten largest covering approximately 1.1%. The source was whole blood, collected at baseline. The receptor set was obtained from an adult who was a healthcare worker with PCR-confirmed SARS-CoV-2 infection or an uninfected control (not recorded which). The donor label of this sample is uncertain.

This clonotype has at least ten counts. V and J are TRBV6-6 and TRBJ2-7, with D possibly called TRBD1 or TRBD2 (5 bases each). Trimming pared 2 bases from V and 5 bases from J, leaving 13 bases between. Germline V gene data show CDR1 as MNHNY and CDR2 as SVGAGI (reference sequence). The CDR3 runs to 14 residues. CDR3 in DNA: TGTGCCAGCAGTTACGGGACCGCCCGTAACGAGCAGTACGTC. Amino acids: CASSYGTARNEQYV.

This chain connects TRBV19 to TRBJ2-3, with 11 bases that match TRBD2. The V segment lost 6 bases and the J segment 2 bases; nucleotides outside the gene matches: 4. From germline, CDR1 is LNHDA and CDR2 SQIVND (reference sequence). CDR3 size: 15 residues. This chain's CDR3 is CASSLLAGVTDTQYF. The CDR3 nucleotides read TGTGCCAGTAGCCTACTAGCGGGGGTCACAGATACGCAGTATTTT.

V usage is TRBV21-1 and J usage is TRBJ2-6; the table's D call of TRBD1 was not tested on the DNA. TRBV21-1 is noted as a pseudogene. CDR3 length: 17 amino acids. CDR3 region: CASRLEAGQDKANVLTF. CDR3 bases: TGTGCCAGCAGACTGGAGGCGGGACAGGATAAGGCCAACGTCCTGACTTTC.

V gene TRBV3-1 combines with J gene TRBJ2-5; no reliable D call. CDR1 is LGHDT and CDR2 is YNNKEL in the germline V gene (reference sequence). This CDR3 comprises 15 residues. Between the trimmed V and J ends, which lost 1 base and 1 base, there was a span of 10 bases. DNA for the CDR3: TGTGCCAGCAGCCAAGCAGGACCCTCCCAAGAGACCCAGTACTTC. Its translation: CASSQAGPSQETQYF.

This chain joins TRBV30 and TRBJ2-3; the D gene is possibly TRBD1 (5 bases). This CDR3 has 15 residues. V lost 1 base to trimming and J lost 4 bases, with 15 bases between them. Germline values: CDR1 GTSNPN, CDR2 SVGIG (reference sequence). In DNA, the CDR3 is TGTGCCTGGAGTGGGGGCAGCCTCCATGCAGATACGCAGTATTTT. This encodes CAWSGGSLHADTQYF.

This clonotype was recorded a few times. The chain links TRBV6-1 to TRBJ2-2; perhaps TRBD1 as D (6 bases). This CDR3 has 15 residues. In germline, CDR1 is MNHNS, CDR2 SASEGT. V was shortened by 10 bases and J by 6 bases, with 21 bases between the two germline ends. CDR3 sequence reads: CATLWGQGLPGELFF. The DNA for the CDR3 is TGTGCCACCCTATGGGGCCAGGGGTTACCCGGGGAGCTGTTTTTT.

As DNA, the CDR3 is TGTGCCAGCAGTTCCGGGAGGGGGGCGAGGCAAGAGACCCAGTACTTC. It translates to CASSSGRGARQETQYF. This rearrangement joins TRBV28 to TRBJ2-5; 8 bases line up with TRBD2. With 4 bases clipped from V and 2 bases from J, the junction kept 9 bases outside the gene matches. Germline values: CDR1 MDHEN, CDR2 SYDVKM. The CDR3 totals 16 residues.

This clonotype is deemed medium-sized. This chain links TRBV5-1 with TRBJ1-1, with TRBD1 matching over 7 bases. The germline V gene encodes CDR1 SGHRS and CDR2 YFSETQ. Trimming removed 2 bases from V and 5 bases from J; junction bases left unmatched: 12. This CDR3 is built from 16 residues. The DNA of the CDR3 is TGCGCCAGCAGCTTCCCCGATACAGGGGCTCAGACTGAAGCTTTCTTT. Protein product: CASSFPDTGAQTEAFF.

The gene calls are TRBV2 and TRBJ2-3; D call uncertain. Germline V lookup: CDR1 SNHLY, CDR2 FYNNEI. Deletions cut 0 bases from V and 4 bases from J, with 14 bases between. This CDR3 spans 16 amino acids. The CDR3 loop is CASSEAWVRVADTQYF. CDR3 sequence (DNA): TGTGCCAGCAGTGAAGCCTGGGTTCGGGTCGCAGATACGCAGTATTTT.

The table lists this clonotype with a few counts. In DNA form, the CDR3 reads TGCAGTGCTCTAGGACTAGCGGTGACCTACAATGAGCAGTTCTTC. Translation: CSALGLAVTYNEQFF. The rearrangement uses TRBV20-1 and TRBJ2-1; 10 nucleotides line up with TRBD2. The CDR3 loop spans 15 amino acids. Losses at the gene ends were 5 bases for V and 2 bases for J; bases not matched to a gene: 6. Germline values: CDR1 DFQATT, CDR2 SNEGSKA (reference sequence).

This clonotype has ten or more counts. This sequence joins TRBV7-6 and TRBJ1-6; D not resolved. CDR1 is SGHVS and CDR2 is FNYEAQ in the germline V gene. The CDR3 sequence is 13 residues long. Trimming removed 9 bases from V and 4 bases from J, with 10 bases in between. CDR3 DNA sequence: TGTGCCAGACTATGGAAATATAATTCACCCCTCCACTTT. It encodes CARLWKYNSPLHF.

This sequence joins TRBV19 and TRBJ2-6; TRBD2 matches 9 bases. Germline V gives CDR1 LNHDA, CDR2 SQIVND (reference sequence). The J segment lost 1 base and the V segment lost 4 bases, leaving 8 bases of the junction unmatched. There are 18 residues in the CDR3. In DNA, the CDR3 is TGTGCCAGTAGTAATTGGATGGCGGGAGGGTCTGGGGCCAACGTCCTGACTTTC. Encoded protein: CASSNWMAGGSGANVLTF.

This clonotype was detected a few times. Being one base from a much bigger clone, this may be a read error. The chain uses TRBV6-1 and TRBJ1-5; no firm D call. The CDR3 runs 18 residues. CDR1 is MNHNS, CDR2 SASEGT, per germline. In DNA form, the CDR3 reads TGTGCCAGCAGTGAAGCGCTTCTGGGAGCGAGGAGCAGTCAGCCCCAGCATTTT. Amino acids: CASSEALLGARSSQPQHF.

The chain carries TRBV19 and TRBJ2-1, with a tentative D call TRBD2 (5 bases). Trimming removed 3 bases from V and 2 bases from J, with 20 bases in between. From germline, CDR1 is LNHDA and CDR2 SQIVND (reference sequence). The CDR3 spans 18 residues. The CDR3 region is CASSIGGHRLKTYNEQFF. DNA of the CDR3: TGTGCCAGTAGTATTGGTGGCCACAGACTAAAAACCTACAATGAGCAGTTCTTC.

This clonotype occurred a few times. The chain recombines TRBV19 with TRBJ2-5; no definite D call. Germline V gene data show CDR1 as LNHDA and CDR2 as SQIVND (reference sequence). This CDR3 is 13 amino acids long. V lost 3 bases and J lost 2, with 7 bases in between. CDR3 in amino acids: CASSIDLQETQYF. CDR3 nucleotides: TGTGCCAGTAGTATCGACCTACAAGAGACCCAGTACTTC. Based on the CDR3 plus reference TRBV19 and TRBJ2-5, the full variable domain is DGGITQSPKYLFRKEGQNVTLSCEQNLNHDAMYWYRQDPGQGLRLIYYSQIVNDFQKGDIAEGYSVSREKKESFPLTVTSAQKNPTAFYLCASSIDLQETQYFGPGTRLLVL.

There are a few counts of this clonotype. J is TRBJ2-1 and V is TRBV2; D is unresolved. CDR3 length equals 12 residues. V lost 1 base and J lost 9, with 7 bases in between. Germline values: CDR1 SNHLY, CDR2 FYNNEI. CDR3 residues: CASSEEAGEQFF. For the CDR3, the DNA is TGTGCCAGCAGTGAAGAAGCTGGTGAGCAGTTCTTC.

The chain carries TRBV7-3 and TRBJ2-2; possible D gene TRBD1, 6 bases. The germline V gene has CDR1 SGHTA and CDR2 FQGTGA. CDR3 length equals 16 residues. Trimming took 0 bases from V and 7 from J, leaving 15 bases between them. The CDR3 coding sequence is TGTGCCAGCAGCTTAACGTTAGGCAGGGGCAGCGGGGAGCTGTTTTTT. Residues: CASSLTLGRGSGELFF.

V usage is TRBV19 and J usage is TRBJ2-3, with no clear D. Germline assignment: CDR1 LNHDA and CDR2 SQIVND (reference sequence). The CDR3 has 13 residues. With 3 bases removed from V and 5 bases from J, the gap between germline ends came to 9 bases. The CDR3 protein is CASSIRKIDTQYF. The CDR3 DNA follows: TGTGCCAGTAGTATTAGGAAAATAGATACGCAGTATTTT.

This clonotype was recorded at least ten times. The chain joins TRBV18 to TRBJ2-6; 7 bases align to TRBD2. The CDR3 consists of 16 residues. Germline V CDR1 and CDR2: KGHSH, LQKENI. The V gene end was trimmed by 8 bases and the J gene end by 0 bases; junction bases not matched to a gene: 7. The CDR3 bases are TGTGCCAGCACTAACATAGCGGGCTCTGGGGCCAACGTCCTGACTTTC. It encodes CASTNIAGSGANVLTF.

The rearrangement uses TRBV7-3 and TRBJ2-1, with 8 bases fitting TRBD2. CDR1 is SGHTA and CDR2 is FQGTGA in the germline V gene. CDR3 length: 16 residues. J lost 5 bases, V lost 5 bases, and 11 bases had no gene match. The chain's CDR3 is CASSLGSGTRDNEQFF. CDR3 coding DNA: TGTGCCAGCAGCCTAGGGTCCGGGACTAGAGACAATGAGCAGTTCTTC.

The chain links TRBV2 to TRBJ2-2; no definite D call. The CDR3 contains 19 residues. Germline-derived CDR1 and CDR2 are SNHLY and FYNNEI. Trimming removed 0 bases from V and 0 bases from J, with 17 bases in between. The CDR3 coding sequence is TGTGCCAGCAGTGAAGCGCTTCCGGCGGCTCAAGCGAACACCGGGGAGCTGTTTTTT. Translating gives CASSEALPAAQANTGELFF. The variable domain in full, completed from reference TRBV2 and TRBJ2-2, reads EPEVTQTPSHQVTQMGQEVILRCVPISNHLYFYWYRQILGQKVEFLVSFYNNEISEKSEIFDDQFSVERPDGSNFTLKIRSTKLEDSAMYFCASSEALPAAQANTGELFFGEGSRLTVL.

This sequence joins TRBV6-2 or TRBV6-3 and TRBJ2-1; tentatively, D is TRBD1 (6 bases). Looked up from germline, CDR1 is MNHEY and CDR2 is SVGEGT. This CDR3 has 14 residues. Trimming removed 2 bases at V and 6 bases at J, with 11 bases between. CDR3: CASSYNWGRNEQFF. CDR3 nucleotide sequence: TGTGCCAGCAGTTACAATTGGGGGCGCAATGAGCAGTTCTTC.

This clonotype came up many times. The chain carries TRBV7-9 and TRBJ2-2; D might be TRBD2 (6 bases). Germline V gives CDR1 SEHNR, CDR2 FQNEAQ (reference sequence). The V end lost 5 bases, the J end lost 5 bases, and 12 bases lay between the germline ends. The CDR3 is made up of 14 amino acids. CDR3 residues: CASSLPGVTGELFF. DNA of the CDR3: TGTGCCAGCAGCCTACCGGGGGTAACCGGGGAGCTGTTTTTT.

The J gene is TRBJ1-3, the V gene TRBV18; TRBD1 matches at 7 bases. Germline values: CDR1 KGHSH, CDR2 LQKENI. J was trimmed by 0 bases and V by 6 bases; bases with no gene match: 5. This CDR3 region has 15 residues. The CDR3 is CASSPGTDSGNTIYF. CDR3 nucleotides: TGTGCCAGCTCGCCAGGGACAGACTCTGGAAACACCATATATTTT.

In its sample, this clonotype was seen many times. CDR3 DNA: TGTGCCAGCAGTGAACAGGCGATCCCCTACGAGCAGTACGTC. Encoded protein: CASSEQAIPYEQYV. V gene TRBV6-1 combines with J gene TRBJ2-7; D gene ambiguous. There are 14 residues in the CDR3. CDR1 is MNHNS, CDR2 SASEGT, per germline. The V end was cut by 2 bases, the J end by 2 bases, with 10 bases between.

The gene calls are TRBV6-2 or TRBV6-3 and TRBJ2-3, with 7 bases lining up with TRBD1. Germline V lookup: CDR1 MNHEY, CDR2 SVGEGT. The CDR3 loop spans 15 amino acids. V lost 4 bases, J lost 0 bases, and 4 bases stayed unmatched. CDR3 sequence: CASSSVTGSTDTQYF. CDR3 bases: TGTGCCAGCAGTTCGGTGACAGGGAGCACAGATACGCAGTATTTT.

This chain links TRBV27 with TRBJ2-6; D unclear. CDR1 and CDR2 (germline): MNHEY, SMNVEV (reference sequence). Trimming took off 7 bases at V and 1 base at J, with 8 bases between the two ends. The CDR3 covers 14 residues. The CDR3, as DNA: TGTGCCAGCATGGTCAATTCTGGGGCCAACGTCCTGACTTTC. This gives the protein CASMVNSGANVLTF.

This clonotype was detected only a few times. The J gene is TRBJ2-2, the V gene TRBV2; D uncertain. The CDR3 totals 10 residues. The germline V and J ends were trimmed by 5 bases and 6 bases, with 1 base remaining between them. Per the germline V gene, CDR1 is SNHLY and CDR2 is FYNNEI. CDR3 sequence: CASSSGELFF. The DNA for the CDR3 is TGTGCCAGCAGTTCCGGGGAGCTGTTTTTT.

This clonotype was detected ten times or more. The chain carries TRBV11-2 and TRBJ1-2; tentative D call: TRBD1 (5 bases). This CDR3 has 13 residues. Trimming removed 5 bases at V and 6 bases at J, with 13 bases between. Germline V CDR1 and CDR2: SGHAT, FQNNGV. CDR3 sequence (DNA): TGTGCCAGCAGCCGGGCGGCGGGGGATGGCTACACCTTC. It translates to CASSRAAGDGYTF.

This clonotype was picked up a small number of times. This rearrangement joins TRBV14 to TRBJ1-4; no definite D call. Between the trimmed V and J ends, which lost 4 bases and 7 bases, there was a span of 22 bases. Germline V gene sequence: CDR1 SGHDN, CDR2 FVKESK. The CDR3 contains 17 residues. The CDR3 loop is CASSRMPKPAWGEKLFF. Here the CDR3 DNA reads TGTGCCAGCAGCCGGATGCCTAAGCCCGCTTGGGGTGAAAAACTGTTTTTT.

This clonotype has a count of ten or more. This sequence joins TRBV3-1 and TRBJ2-2, with a weak D call TRBD2 (5 bases). Germline V gene data show CDR1 as LGHDT and CDR2 as YNNKEL (reference sequence). Trimming took 4 bases from V and 5 from J, leaving 8 bases between them. The CDR3 runs 13 residues. In DNA, the CDR3 is TGTGCCAGCAGCCCCGGGGTGACCGGGGAGCTGTTTTTT. Its translation is CASSPGVTGELFF.

This clonotype has only a few counts. The chain combines TRBV7-4 with TRBJ1-6; 7 nucleotides align to TRBD1. The CDR3 contains 17 residues. Looked up from germline, CDR1 is SGHVT and CDR2 is SQSDAQ. The V segment lost 2 bases and the J segment 0 bases; nucleotides outside the gene matches: 4. The CDR3 here is CASSLSDRSSYNSPLHF. The CDR3 bases are TGTGCCAGCAGCTTATCGGACAGGAGCTCCTATAATTCACCCCTCCACTTT.